Listed here are 21 T cell receptor beta chains from one sample, sequenced in a study of blood T cell repertoires in COVID-19. Profiling relied on immunoSEQ multiplex PCR, and the TCRdb table lists in-frame clones only, not all of them. The sample shows 150,000 to 200,000 clones, around four fifths of them seen only once. The sequenced material came from peripheral blood. These receptors originate from a woman between 40 and 50 years old with COVID-19, enrolled during active disease.

This clone was counted once. The chain couples TRBV27 to TRBJ1-2; 10 nucleotides match TRBD1. Germline loops: CDR1 MNHEY, CDR2 SMNVEV (reference sequence). This CDR3 has 13 amino acids. With 5 bases clipped from V and 8 bases from J, the junction kept 5 bases outside the gene matches. CDR3 residues: CASSGGTGDGYTF. The CDR3 DNA reads TGTGCCAGCAGTGGGGGGACAGGGGACGGCTACACCTTC.

The J gene is TRBJ1-2, the V gene TRBV6-1; D gene uncertain. The germline V gene encodes CDR1 MNHNS and CDR2 SASEGT. The CDR3 extends over 13 amino acids. Trimming left V 3 bases short and J 7 bases short, with 12 bases between. The CDR3 DNA is TGTGCCAGCAGTGATAGGAGGGTTGGTGGCTACACCTTC. Its protein product is CASSDRRVGGYTF.

In this sample, this clone turned up many times. Other DNA sequences from this sample encode an identical CDR3 as well. J is TRBJ2-2 and V is TRBV5-1, with 8 bases that match TRBD2. The CDR3 runs to 17 residues. J gave up 1 base and V 4 bases, and 9 bases lay outside the gene matches. The germline CDR1 and CDR2 sequences are SGHRS and YFSETQ. CDR3 bases: TGCGCCAGCAGCAACAAGGTCGGGGGGGTGAACACCGGGGAGCTGTTTTTT. Protein sequence: CASSNKVGGVNTGELFF.

This clone was observed once. The chain combines TRBV18 with TRBJ2-5; 10 nucleotides agree with TRBD1. Germline values: CDR1 KGHSH, CDR2 LQKENI. The junction had 3 bases not matched to a gene; V was cut back by 3 bases and J by 5 bases. The CDR3 runs 14 residues. The CDR3 DNA sequence: TGTGCCAGCTCACCGGGACAGGGGATGGAGACCCAGTACTTC. Its protein product is CASSPGQGMETQYF.

The chain is built from TRBV5-6 and TRBJ2-2; TRBD1 might be the D (5 bases). Trimming pared 7 bases from V and 3 bases from J, leaving 22 bases between. Per germline, CDR1 SGHDT and CDR2 YYEEEE. CDR3 length: 17 amino acids. The CDR3 loop reads CASLPRREGVYTGELFF. DNA for the CDR3: TGTGCCAGCCTCCCCCGGAGAGAAGGGGTGTACACCGGGGAGCTGTTTTTT. The full variable domain, its missing parts supplied by reference TRBV5-6 and TRBJ2-2, is DAGVTQSPTHLIKTRGQQVTLRCSPKSGHDTVSWYQQALGQGPQFIFQYYEEEERQRGNFPDRFSGHQFPNYSSELNVNALLLGDSALYLCASLPRREGVYTGELFFGEGSRLTVL.

CDR3 nucleotides: TGCGCCAGCAGTTATGACAGGGCCCAGCCCCAGCATTTT. It yields the protein CASSYDRAQPQHF. The J gene is TRBJ1-5, the V gene TRBV10-1, with 7 positions matching TRBD1. The germline V gene has CDR1 WNHNN and CDR2 SYGVQD (reference sequence). V lost 5 bases, J lost 7 bases, and 5 bases stayed unmatched. The CDR3 runs 13 residues.

This chain uses TRBV11-3 with TRBJ1-5; tentative D call: TRBD1 (5 bases). Germline V lookup: CDR1 SGHNT, CDR2 YENEEA. The CDR3 runs 12 residues. The CDR3 nucleotides read TGTGGGGGAGGCAGGGAAGAGCAGCCCCAGCATTTT. Translation gives CGGGREEQPQHF. Full variable domain (remainder filled in from reference TRBV11-3 and TRBJ1-5): EAGVVQSPRYKIIEKKQPVAFWCNPISGHNTLYWYLQNLGQGPELLIRYENEEAVDDSQLPKDRFSAERLKGVDSTLKIQPAELGDSAVYLCGGGREEQPQHFGDGTRLSIL.

This clone was counted a few times. The chain employs TRBV16 and TRBJ1-2; no reliable D call. Germline V lookup: CDR1 KGHSY, CDR2 FQNENV. This CDR3 contains 16 residues. Trimming took off 3 bases at V and 2 bases at J, with 16 bases between the two ends. In DNA, the CDR3 is TGTGCCAGCAGCCACCCGACGACTGTGAGGAACTATGGCTACACCTTC. Protein sequence: CASSHPTTVRNYGYTF.

The chain links TRBV27 to TRBJ1-2, with TRBD1 matching over 8 bases. The V gene's germline CDR1 is MNHEY and CDR2 SMNVEV (reference sequence). The CDR3 spans 15 residues. Trimming cost V 5 bases and J 7 bases; bases outside gene matches: 12. This CDR3 is CASSPQATGASGYTF. The DNA of the CDR3 is TGTGCCAGCAGTCCACAGGCGACAGGGGCTTCTGGCTACACCTTC.

The chain couples TRBV6-5 to TRBJ2-7; 11 bases are shared with TRBD2. This CDR3 comprises 15 residues. Germline V lookup: CDR1 MNHEY, CDR2 SVGAGI. V was clipped by 6 bases and J by 1 base; unmatched bases: 5. The CDR3 DNA follows: TGTGCCAGCAGCCTTAGCGGGGGGGCTTCCTACGAGCAGTACTTC. Translated: CASSLSGGASYEQYF.

This clone was picked up a small number of times. V and J are TRBV5-1 and TRBJ1-2, with D maybe TRBD1 (5 bases). The CDR3 contains 13 residues. Trimming removed 4 bases from V and 1 base from J, with 8 bases in between. Germline CDR1 reads SGHRS; CDR2 reads YFSETQ. The DNA for the CDR3 is TGCGCCAGCAGCCCTGACAGTAACTATGGCTACACCTTC. This codes for CASSPDSNYGYTF. The full variable domain, rest sourced from reference TRBV5-1 and TRBJ1-2, is KAGVTQTPRYLIKTRGQQVTLSCSPISGHRSVSWYQQTPGQGLQFLFEYFSETQRNKGNFPGRFSGRQFSNSRSEMNVSTLELGDSALYLCASSPDSNYGYTFGSGTRLTVV.

V is TRBV6-1 and J is TRBJ2-7; D gene unclear. The CDR3 contains 13 residues. V was trimmed by 0 bases and J by 3 bases, leaving 6 bases between them. CDR1 MNHNS and CDR2 SASEGT come from the germline V gene. CDR3 sequence: CASSEAHGYEQYF. The CDR3 DNA reads as TGTGCCAGCAGTGAAGCCCACGGCTACGAGCAGTACTTC.

V and J are TRBV18 and TRBJ1-5; a weak D match, TRBD1 (5 bases). Germline V CDR1 and CDR2: KGHSH, LQKENI. The CDR3 loop spans 14 amino acids. Trimming removed 2 bases from V and 6 bases from J, with 11 bases in between. This CDR3 is CASSPTSGGQPQHF. In DNA form, the CDR3 reads TGTGCCAGCTCACCAACGTCGGGGGGTCAGCCCCAGCATTTT.

This clone was found once. The chain combines TRBV6-5 with TRBJ2-3, with D perhaps TRBD2 (5 bases). V was shortened by 8 bases and J by 0 bases, with 9 bases between the two germline ends. This CDR3 has 13 residues. CDR1 and CDR2 from the germline V gene are MNHEY and SVGAGI. The CDR3, as DNA: TGTGCCAGCCTAGCCCCTAGCACAGATACGCAGTATTTT. It translates to CASLAPSTDTQYF.

The J gene is TRBJ2-5, the V gene TRBV6-1; 7 positions match TRBD1. This CDR3 has 15 amino acids. CDR1 MNHNS and CDR2 SASEGT come from the germline V gene. J was trimmed by 7 bases and V by 0 bases; bases with no gene match: 8. In DNA form, the CDR3 reads TGTGCCAGCAGTGAAGCGTTAACGGGACAGTCGACCCAGTACTTC. Translation gives CASSEALTGQSTQYF.

The V call is TRBV6-5, the J call TRBJ2-1, with TRBD2 identical over 8 bases. This CDR3 is built from 15 residues. Germline V CDR1 and CDR2: MNHEY, SVGAGI. J was trimmed by 6 bases and V by 6 bases; bases with no gene match: 10. The CDR3 protein is CASRSGGSGGNEQFF. CDR3 bases: TGTGCCAGCAGATCGGGGGGAAGCGGGGGCAATGAGCAGTTCTTC.

V is TRBV24-1 and J is TRBJ1-2; D not certain. Trimming cost V 0 bases and J 7 bases, with 5 bases left between them. The CDR3 runs 12 residues. Germline CDR1 is KGHDR and CDR2 is SFDVKD. The DNA for the CDR3 is TGTGCCACCAGTGATTTGGGCGGTGGCTACACCTTC. Translated, it gives CATSDLGGGYTF.

The chain joins TRBV5-4 to TRBJ2-2, with 13 bases matching TRBD2. The CDR3 length is 16 residues. After removal of 3 bases from V and 4 bases from J, the junction contained 3 bases not matched to a gene. Germline V gene data show CDR1 as SGHNT and CDR2 as YYREEE (reference sequence). CDR3 in DNA: TGTGCCAGCAGCTCCGGACTAGCGGGAGTCACCGGGGAGCTGTTTTTT. Protein: CASSSGLAGVTGELFF.

This clone has only a few counts. V is TRBV5-1 and J is TRBJ2-7, with unresolved D. Deletions cut 3 bases from V and 1 base from J, with 8 bases between. CDR1 SGHRS and CDR2 YFSETQ come from the germline V gene. The CDR3 consists of 13 residues. Here the CDR3 reads CASSSQESYEQYF. In DNA, the CDR3 is TGCGCCAGCAGCTCTCAAGAGTCCTACGAGCAGTACTTC.

The genes are TRBV6-5 and TRBJ2-5, with 14 positions matching TRBD2. Unmatched junction bases numbered 8, after V lost 6 bases and J lost 11 bases. The germline gives CDR1 MNHEY, CDR2 SVGAGI. The CDR3 is 14 residues long. CDR3 nucleotide sequence: TGTGCCAGCAGAACCGGGACTAGCGGGGGATCTCAGTACTTC. It codes for CASRTGTSGGSQYF.

The rearrangement uses TRBV19 and TRBJ2-3; 11 bases fit TRBD2. Germline trimming cut 1 base from V and 6 bases from J; bases unmatched to any gene: 12. This CDR3 region has 18 residues. Germline values: CDR1 LNHDA, CDR2 SQIVND (reference sequence). The CDR3 DNA reads TGTGCCAGTAGTATAGCCCTGACGGGACTAGCGGTCTCGGATACGCAGTATTTT. Its translation: CASSIALTGLAVSDTQYF.